This T cell receptor beta chain was captured by sequencing in a study of blood T cells in healthy people across ages. CDR1 DFQATT and CDR2 SNEGSKA come from the germline V gene (reference sequence). The CDR3 runs to 15 residues. V lost 1 base, J lost 10 bases, and 14 bases stayed unmatched. Every sample yielded at least 6 million isolated PBMCs. Extractions gave at least 5.5 micrograms of total RNA per sample. This clonotype showed up just a few times. What it binds is not known. Sample-barcoded 5' priming and a J-beta primer mix drove a second PCR of roughly 6 to 12 cycles. TCRdb recomputed calls from the 5' RACE reads with MiXCR, one row per CDR3 protein. Altogether fewer than 1.5 million distinct CDR3 sequences are present, approximately 42% being singletons, with the ten largest covering roughly 8.2%. Study-wide results and caveats: Age showed a roughly linear inverse relationship with TCR beta diversity per million T cells.

The sequence was collected from a woman under 30 in good health. The sequenced sample consisted of blood. The chain links TRBV20-1 to TRBJ2-7; 9 nucleotides agree with TRBD1. The CDR3 protein is CSARVGGQGRETQYF. For the CDR3, the DNA is TGCAGTGCTAGAGTAGGCGGACAGGGGAGAGAGACTCAGTACTTC.